These T cell receptor beta chains were read from a single sample in a study of cytomegalovirus exposure and HLA in healthy donors. TCRdb keeps only in-frame clones here, not all; method: immunoSEQ multiplex PCR. This table holds approximately 110,000 clones, 70% to 80% found once. The sample consisted of PBMCs. These receptors all come from a man aged 40-55 years in good health and CMV-seronegative. The CDR3 runs from the conserved cysteine through the conserved F or W. Each record gives: J gene, clone size, V gene, D gene, CDR3 protein, CDR3 DNA. The D gene is left open where the match is weak. A row's size may be missing; if present it is once, few, many or a size class.

>TRBJ2-3|.|TRBV7-8|TRBD1
CASSLGSGQGRDTQYF
TGTGCCAGCAGCTTAGGGTCGGGACAGGGTAGAGATACGCAGTATTTT
>TRBJ2-3|once|TRBV4-3|.
CASSQGVQTDTQYF
TGCGCCAGCAGCCAAGGAGTACAGACAGATACGCAGTATTTT
>TRBJ2-4|.|TRBV19|.
CASTQERGYDIQYF
TGTGCCAGTACCCAGGAAAGGGGTTACGACATTCAGTACTTC
>TRBJ2-3|.|TRBV5-4|.
CASSPRALQGTADTQYF
TGTGCCAGCAGCCCCCGGGCTTTGCAGGGTACAGCAGATACGCAGTATTTT
>TRBJ1-6|.|TRBV7-9|.
CASSSGGSYNSPLHF
TGTGCCAGCAGCTCCGGGGGCTCCTATAATTCACCCCTCCACTTT
>TRBJ2-1|.|TRBV7-3|.
CASSWGLADYNEQFF
TGTGCCAGCAGCTGGGGGCTAGCCGACTACAATGAGCAGTTCTTC
>TRBJ1-1|.|TRBV7-9|.
CASSLVGAEAFF
TGTGCCAGCAGCTTAGTGGGGGCCGAAGCTTTCTTT
>TRBJ1-5|.|TRBV25-1|TRBD1
CASSAGGVGPQHF
TGTGCCAGCAGTGCAGGGGGCGTTGGGCCCCAGCATTTT
>TRBJ1-1|.|TRBV5-1|.
CASSPDGEDTEAFF
TGCGCCAGCAGCCCGGATGGGGAGGACACTGAAGCTTTCTTT
>TRBJ2-7|.|TRBV19|TRBD1
CASSMGDRSYEQYF
TGTGCCAGTAGTATGGGGGACAGGTCCTACGAGCAGTACTTC
>TRBJ2-7|once|TRBV11-2|.
CASSFRGETDEQYF
TGTGCCAGCAGTTTCAGGGGAGAGACAGACGAGCAGTACTTC
>TRBJ1-2|.|TRBV4-1|TRBD1
CASSQESTGYYGYTF
TGCGCCAGCAGCCAAGAATCGACAGGGTACTATGGCTACACCTTC
>TRBJ2-1|.|TRBV29-1|TRBD2
CSGAGTRDEQFF
TGCAGCGGTGCTGGGACTAGAGATGAGCAGTTCTTC
>TRBJ2-3|.|TRBV7-9|TRBD1
CASSVPDRVNTQYF
TGTGCCAGCAGCGTCCCAGACAGGGTCAATACGCAGTATTTT
>TRBJ1-3|.|TRBV10-3|.
CAISRVLGNTIYF
TGTGCCATCAGTCGAGTCCTTGGAAACACCATATATTTT